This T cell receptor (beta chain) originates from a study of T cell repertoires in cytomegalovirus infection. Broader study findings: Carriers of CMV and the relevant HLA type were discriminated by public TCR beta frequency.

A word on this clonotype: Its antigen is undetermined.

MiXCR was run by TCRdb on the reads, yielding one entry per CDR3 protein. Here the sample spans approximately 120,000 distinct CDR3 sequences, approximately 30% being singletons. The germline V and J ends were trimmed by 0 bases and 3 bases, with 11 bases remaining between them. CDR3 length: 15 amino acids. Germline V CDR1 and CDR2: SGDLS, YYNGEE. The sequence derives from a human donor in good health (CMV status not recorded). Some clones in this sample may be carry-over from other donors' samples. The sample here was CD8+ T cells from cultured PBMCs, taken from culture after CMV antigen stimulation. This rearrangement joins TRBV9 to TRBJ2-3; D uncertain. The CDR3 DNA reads TGTGCCAGCAGCGTAGCTAGTGGATATACAGATACGCAGTATTTT. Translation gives CASSVASGYTDTQYF.